Listed below are T cell receptor beta chains from one sample, sequenced in a study of technical replicates of blood from a handful of donors. The data were produced by immunoSEQ multiplex PCR, yet TCRdb's version contains in-frame clones alone and is incomplete. The table shows tens of thousands of clones, with about 97% occurring only once. The sequenced sample was T cells isolated from PBMCs. These receptors were collected from a human donor in good health. The CDR3 runs from the conserved cysteine through the conserved F or W. The D gene is left open where the match is weak. Not every row has a clone size; where given, it reads once, few, many or a size class.

abundance,d_gene,j_gene,v_gene,CDR3aa,CDR3nt
-,-,TRBJ1-5,TRBV13,CASSLSTGIHLNQPQHF,TGTGCCAGCAGCTTATCTACAGGGATCCACTTAAATCAGCCCCAGCATTTT
-,-,TRBJ1-3,TRBV27,CASSLSASGNTIYF,TGTGCCAGCAGTTTATCGGCCTCTGGAAACACCATATATTTT
-,-,TRBJ1-1,TRBV11-1,CASSPGTGRAFF,TGTGCCAGCAGCCCGGGGACTGGGCGAGCTTTCTTT
-,TRBD2,TRBJ2-7,TRBV9,CASSVAGGLAGEQYF,TGTGCCAGCAGCGTAGCTGGGGGTCTAGCGGGCGAGCAGTACTTC
-,-,TRBJ2-3,TRBV5-4,CASSLFPDTQYF,TGTGCCAGCAGCCTTTTCCCAGATACGCAGTATTTT
-,-,TRBJ2-7,TRBV9,CASSVSPGSYEQYF,TGTGCCAGCAGCGTAAGTCCAGGTTCTTACGAGCAGTACTTC
-,-,TRBJ1-2,TRBV25-1,CASSGGTIYGYTF,TGTGCCAGCAGTGGGGGGACAATCTATGGCTACACCTTC
-,-,TRBJ1-2,TRBV7-6,CASSLRGSLGCGYTF,TGTGCCAGCAGCTTACGAGGCAGCCTAGGTTGTGGCTACACCTTC
-,TRBD2,TRBJ2-3,TRBV13,CASSLAQREGYTDTQYF,TGTGCCAGCAGCTTGGCCCAGCGGGAGGGTTACACAGATACGCAGTATTTT
-,TRBD1,TRBJ2-7,TRBV28,CASSLYLGVGGDEQYF,TGTGCCAGCAGTTTATATCTCGGGGTAGGGGGCGACGAGCAGTACTTC
once,-,TRBJ1-5,TRBV5-6,CASSLGPGQFQPQHF,TGTGCCAGCAGCTTGGGGCCAGGCCAGTTTCAGCCCCAGCATTTT
-,TRBD2,TRBJ2-1,TRBV9,CASSALAAHEQFF,TGTGCCAGCAGCGCACTAGCGGCCCATGAGCAGTTCTTC